The 22 T cell receptor beta chains given below trace back to one sample, sequenced in a study of CD8 T cells in ankylosing spondylitis. From the 5' RACE reads, TCRdb called clonotypes with MiXCR, one entry per CDR3 protein. The sample lists about 240,000 distinct CDR3 sequences; around 7.8% were seen once. The sample taken for sequencing was blood, either unsorted or a sorted T cell fraction (not recorded which). The receptors were gathered from a male donor with ankylosing spondylitis or in good health (not recorded which).

This clonotype was observed at least ten times. V usage is TRBV20-1 and J usage is TRBJ2-3, with TRBD2 identical over 8 bases. CDR1 and CDR2 from the germline V gene are DFQATT and SNEGSKA (reference sequence). This CDR3 comprises 13 residues. The V segment lost 5 bases and the J segment 4 bases; nucleotides outside the gene matches: 5. CDR3 sequence reads: CSAQSGSPDTQYF. For the CDR3, the DNA is TGCAGTGCTCAAAGCGGGAGCCCAGATACGCAGTATTTT.

This clonotype appeared many times. The chain couples TRBV20-1 to TRBJ2-1; 14 positions agree with TRBD2. The CDR3 covers 16 residues. Germline V lookup: CDR1 DFQATT, CDR2 SNEGSKA (reference sequence). V trimming: 0 bases; J trimming: 12 bases; junction bases outside the gene matches: 10. The CDR3 sequence is CSARDRETSGGAWQFF. For the CDR3, the DNA is TGCAGTGCTAGAGATAGGGAGACTAGCGGGGGGGCGTGGCAGTTCTTC.

The rearrangement uses TRBV9 and TRBJ2-2; D is unresolved. The germline V gene has CDR1 SGDLS and CDR2 YYNGEE. Trimming stripped 1 base from V and 3 bases from J, with 4 bases between. This CDR3 has 13 residues. The CDR3 DNA is TGTGCCAGCAGCGTATGGGACACCGGGGAGCTGTTTTTT. Translation: CASSVWDTGELFF.

This clonotype was found many times. The V call is TRBV20-1, the J call TRBJ2-5, with D possibly being TRBD2 (6 bases). The V gene's germline CDR1 is DFQATT and CDR2 SNEGSKA (reference sequence). With 5 bases removed from V and 5 bases from J, the gap between germline ends came to 18 bases. This CDR3 is 14 amino acids long. For the CDR3, the DNA is TGCAGTGCTCAACCCGGGGCGGGAAGGGAGACCCAGTACTTC. This sequence encodes CSAQPGAGRETQYF.

Comment on this clonotype: At one boundary the junction diverges from the germline segment, which might be a read error. The chain employs TRBV7-2 and TRBJ2-7; D not certain. This CDR3 contains 14 residues. The germline V gene encodes CDR1 SGHTA and CDR2 FQGNSA. CDR3 loop: CASSFSNPASEQSF. Here the CDR3 DNA reads TGTGCCAGCAGCTTCTCCAATCCGGCGAGCGAGCAGTCCTTC. Full variable domain (missing parts from reference TRBV7-2 and TRBJ2-7): GAGVSQSPSNKVTEKGKDVELRCDPISGHTALYWYRQSLGQGLEFLIYFQGNSAPDKSGLPSDRFSAERTGGSVSTLTIQRTQQEDSAVYLCASSFSNPASEQSFGPGTRLTVT.

There are many counts of this clonotype. The CDR3 is CSVWQGRWGEKLFF. The DNA of the CDR3 is TGCAGCGTTTGGCAGGGTCGGTGGGGTGAAAAACTGTTTTTT. The genes are TRBV29-1 and TRBJ1-4, with a tentative D call TRBD1 (5 bases). CDR3 length: 14 amino acids. Germline CDR1 SQVTM, CDR2 ANQGSEA. Deletions cut 5 bases from V and 7 bases from J, with 17 bases between.

The chain recombines TRBV19 with TRBJ2-1, with TRBD2 matching over 7 bases. Germline V gene data show CDR1 as LNHDA and CDR2 as SQIVND (reference sequence). The CDR3 sequence is 15 residues long. The ends lost 8 bases at V and 2 bases at J; junction bases unmatched: 9. DNA of the CDR3: TGTGCCAGTGGCGCCCGGGCGGGGGCCTACAATGAGCAGTTCTTC. Protein product: CASGARAGAYNEQFF.

This chain uses TRBV5-1 with TRBJ2-1, with 9 nucleotides matching TRBD1. Germline V gives CDR1 SGHRS, CDR2 YFSETQ. Trimming removed 3 bases from V and 8 bases from J; junction bases left unmatched: 6. This CDR3 is 14 amino acids long. Here the CDR3 reads CASSYDRGWDEQFF. Written as DNA, the CDR3 is TGCGCCAGCAGCTACGACAGGGGGTGGGATGAGCAGTTCTTC.

This clonotype was seen repeatedly, ten times or more. This chain uses TRBV20-1 with TRBJ1-1; TRBD1 agrees at 9 bases. J lost 2 bases, V lost 0 bases, and 7 bases had no gene match. The CDR3 has 16 residues. Germline loops: CDR1 DFQATT, CDR2 SNEGSKA (reference sequence). CDR3 protein: CSARELGQGFNTEAFF. DNA of the CDR3: TGCAGTGCTAGAGAGTTGGGACAGGGATTTAACACTGAAGCTTTCTTT.

This clonotype was counted many times. The gene calls are TRBV6-2 or TRBV6-3 and TRBJ2-7; a weak D match, TRBD2 (6 bases). The CDR3 consists of 13 residues. Trimming removed 4 bases at V and 3 bases at J, with 10 bases between. Germline CDR1 MNHEY, CDR2 SVGEGT. The CDR3 DNA reads TGTGCCAGCAGTTTCCCGGGAGACTACGAGCAGTACTTC. Residues: CASSFPGDYEQYF.

The chain combines TRBV7-9 with TRBJ2-4; D may be TRBD2 (5 bases). V gave up 5 bases and J gave up 0 bases, with 14 bases separating them. This CDR3 has 16 amino acids. The germline V gene encodes CDR1 SEHNR and CDR2 FQNEAQ (reference sequence). The CDR3 region has the DNA TGTGCCAGCAGCCCAACTAGAGGAGGAGCCAAAAACATTCAGTACTTC. Translation: CASSPTRGGAKNIQYF.

This rearrangement joins TRBV20-1 to TRBJ2-3, with 7 bases aligning to TRBD1. Looked up from germline, CDR1 is DFQATT and CDR2 is SNEGSKA (reference sequence). This CDR3 is 14 amino acids long. With V trimmed by 3 bases and J by 0 bases, 3 bases remained unmatched. This chain's CDR3 is CSASRDSSTDTQYF. In DNA, the CDR3 is TGCAGTGCTAGCCGGGACAGTAGCACAGATACGCAGTATTTT.

The genes are TRBV19 and TRBJ1-4; the D gene is possibly TRBD1 (5 bases). Trimming left V 7 bases short and J 8 bases short, with 17 bases between. The CDR3 has 14 residues. Germline CDR1 and CDR2: LNHDA and SQIVND (reference sequence). CDR3 sequence: CASNTGSWEEKLFF. The CDR3 coding sequence is TGTGCCAGTAATACAGGATCCTGGGAGGAAAAACTGTTTTTT.

This clonotype was seen many times. This sequence joins TRBV20-1 and TRBJ2-1; tentative D call: TRBD2 (6 bases). CDR3 length: 15 amino acids. The germline V gene encodes CDR1 DFQATT and CDR2 SNEGSKA (reference sequence). Trimming shortened V by 4 bases and J by 0 bases, and 13 bases separated the two germline ends. The CDR3 nucleotides are TGCAGTGCTACTAGACTAGGGAGCTCCTACAATGAGCAGTTCTTC. It is translated as CSATRLGSSYNEQFF.

This clonotype was seen many times. The gene calls are TRBV7-2 and TRBJ1-4, with 7 nucleotides matching TRBD1. V lost 1 base and J lost 10; bases outside the gene matches: 6. CDR3 length: 14 residues. CDR1 is SGHTA, CDR2 FQGNSA, per germline. CDR3 region: CASSLELTGRKLFF. CDR3 nucleotide sequence: TGTGCCAGCAGCTTAGAGTTGACAGGGAGAAAACTGTTTTTT.

The chain carries TRBV9 and TRBJ2-1, with 16 nucleotides matching TRBD2. Trimming took 2 bases from V and 4 from J; bases not matched to a gene: 6. The CDR3 extends over 18 amino acids. The V gene's germline CDR1 is SGDLS and CDR2 YYNGEE. The CDR3 here is CASSVRTGLAGGYNEQFF. DNA for the CDR3: TGTGCCAGCAGCGTTCGGACGGGACTAGCGGGGGGGTACAATGAGCAGTTCTTC.

There are many counts of this clonotype. The chain combines TRBV27 with TRBJ1-1; the D gene is possibly TRBD1 (6 bases). Germline V gene sequence: CDR1 MNHEY, CDR2 SMNVEV (reference sequence). The CDR3 covers 14 residues. V gave up 5 bases and J gave up 0 bases, with 10 bases separating them. The DNA for the CDR3 is TGTGCCAGCAGTCATAGACAGGTGAACACTGAAGCTTTCTTT. The encoded protein is CASSHRQVNTEAFF.

This clonotype was observed a few times. The CDR3 sequence is CASSLGQGGMTPLHF. Here the CDR3 DNA reads TGTGCCAGCAGCTTGGGACAGGGGGGTATGACACCCCTCCACTTT. The chain has TRBV7-8 and TRBJ1-6, with 11 bases identical to TRBD1. Unmatched junction bases numbered 6, after V lost 3 bases and J lost 11 bases. Germline V gene data show CDR1 as SGHVS and CDR2 as FQNEAQ. There are 15 residues in the CDR3.

This clonotype was counted ten times or more. In nucleotides, the CDR3 is TGTGCCAGCAGCCAAGGCCACATAGCGGGCAATGAGCAGTTCTTC. It specifies CASSQGHIAGNEQFF. V and J are TRBV3-1 and TRBJ2-1; TRBD2 agrees at 7 bases. The CDR3 contains 15 residues. Trimming cost V 1 base and J 6 bases; bases outside gene matches: 6. Germline V gene sequence: CDR1 LGHDT, CDR2 YNNKEL (reference sequence).

The gene calls are TRBV28 and TRBJ2-3; a possible D gene is TRBD2 (6 bases). This CDR3 comprises 15 residues. Germline CDR1 and CDR2: MDHEN and SYDVKM. The germline V and J ends were trimmed by 5 bases and 3 bases, with 15 bases remaining between them. The CDR3 sequence is CASSRTRGVTDTQYF. CDR3 bases: TGTGCCAGCAGTCGGACTCGCGGGGTGACAGATACGCAGTATTTT.

The chain has TRBV4-1 and TRBJ2-3; 8 bases align to TRBD1. With V trimmed by 3 bases and J by 0 bases, 5 bases remained unmatched. Germline CDR1 is MGHRA and CDR2 is YSYEKL. The CDR3 runs 16 residues. CDR3: CASSHDRGHSTDTQYF. CDR3 DNA sequence: TGCGCCAGCAGCCACGACAGGGGCCACAGCACAGATACGCAGTATTTT.

This clonotype was counted ten times or more. The rearrangement uses TRBV2 and TRBJ2-3; no clear D gene. Germline CDR1 reads SNHLY; CDR2 reads FYNNEI. The germline V and J ends were trimmed by 6 bases and 6 bases, with 10 bases remaining between them. The CDR3 is 12 amino acids. The CDR3 reads CASSDSVDTQYF. The CDR3 DNA sequence: TGTGCCAGCAGCGACTCGGTGGATACGCAGTATTTT.